Listed below are T cell receptor gamma chains from one sample, sequenced in a study of human gamma delta and Vdelta1 T cells. Antigens of these TCRs are unknown. TCRdb redid the clone calls on the PCR reads with CATT. The sample holds around 4,500 gamma-chain clones; about 30% are singletons and the top ten take 2.5% to 3.5%. The sequencing input was Vdelta1 gamma-delta T cells from blood grown in culture (DOT cells). Source of these receptors: a human donor in good health. The CDR3 runs from the conserved cysteine through the conserved F or W. The order of the fields is V gene, J gene, CDR3 protein.

V gene: TRGV9
J gene: TRGJ1/TRGJ2
CDR3 protein: CALWDRLKKLF

V gene: TRGV10
J gene: TRGJ1/TRGJ2
CDR3 protein: CAAWGVYYKKLF

V gene: TRGV10
J gene: TRGJ1/TRGJ2
CDR3 protein: CAAWDRGEDSNYYKKLF

V gene: TRGV5
J gene: TRGJ1/TRGJ2
CDR3 protein: CATWDRPICYYKKLF

V gene: TRGV9
J gene: TRGJ1/TRGJ2
CDR3 protein: CALWELYYKKLF

V gene: TRGV3
J gene: TRGJ1/TRGJ2
CDR3 protein: CATWDRPDLKFYYKKLF

V gene: TRGV4
J gene: TRGJ1/TRGJ2
CDR3 protein: CATWEKYKKLF

V gene: TRGV2
J gene: TRGJ1/TRGJ2
CDR3 protein: CATWDGLFYKKLF

V gene: TRGV2
J gene: TRGJP2
CDR3 protein: CATWGTSDWIKTF

V gene: TRGV9
J gene: TRGJ1/TRGJ2
CDR3 protein: CALWEVRAYYKKLF

V gene: TRGV9
J gene: TRGJ1/TRGJ2
CDR3 protein: CALWEVRRGLF

V gene: TRGV9
J gene: TRGJP2
CDR3 protein: CALWEVRGSDWIKTF

V gene: TRGV5
J gene: TRGJ1/TRGJ2
CDR3 protein: CATWDRPNYYKKLF

V gene: TRGV5P
J gene: TRGJ1/TRGJ2
CDR3 protein: CATWGNYYKKLF

V gene: TRGV3
J gene: TRGJ1/TRGJ2
CDR3 protein: CATWDRTYYKKLF

V gene: TRGV4
J gene: TRGJ1/TRGJ2
CDR3 protein: CATWDGPEIYYKKLF

V gene: TRGV8
J gene: TRGJP2
CDR3 protein: CATWDRGDWIKTF

V gene: TRGV2
J gene: TRGJP2
CDR3 protein: CATCEGLVNWIKTF

V gene: TRGV4
J gene: TRGJ1/TRGJ2
CDR3 protein: CATWDGSPYYYKKLF

V gene: TRGV2
J gene: TRGJP1
CDR3 protein: CATWDGPGWFKIF

V gene: TRGV9
J gene: TRGJ1/TRGJ2
CDR3 protein: CALWVVKDGYYKKLF

V gene: TRGV3
J gene: TRGJ1/TRGJ2
CDR3 protein: CATWDSPDKKLF

V gene: TRGV2
J gene: TRGJP2
CDR3 protein: CATWDVKGGDWIKTF

V gene: TRGV2
J gene: TRGJ1/TRGJ2
CDR3 protein: CATWDGLSYKKLF

V gene: TRGV9
J gene: TRGJ1/TRGJ2
CDR3 protein: CALWEVPYYKKLF

V gene: TRGV9
J gene: TRGJ1/TRGJ2
CDR3 protein: CALWEPDVYYKKLF

V gene: TRGV3
J gene: TRGJ1/TRGJ2
CDR3 protein: CATWDFKWEKLF

V gene: TRGV2
J gene: TRGJ1/TRGJ2
CDR3 protein: CATWDGQGSYYKKLF

V gene: TRGV3
J gene: TRGJP2
CDR3 protein: CATWTEYSSDWIKTF